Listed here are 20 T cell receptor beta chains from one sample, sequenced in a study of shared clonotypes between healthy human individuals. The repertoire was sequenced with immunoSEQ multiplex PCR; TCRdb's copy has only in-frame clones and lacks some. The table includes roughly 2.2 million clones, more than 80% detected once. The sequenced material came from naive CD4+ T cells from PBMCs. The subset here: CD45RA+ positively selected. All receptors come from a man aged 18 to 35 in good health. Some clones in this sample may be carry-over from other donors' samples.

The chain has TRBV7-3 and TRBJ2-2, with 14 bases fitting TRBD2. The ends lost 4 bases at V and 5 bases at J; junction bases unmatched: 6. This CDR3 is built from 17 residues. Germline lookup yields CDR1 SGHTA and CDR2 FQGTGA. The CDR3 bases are TGTGCCAGCAGCTCCGGGACTAGCGGGAGTGAAACCGGGGAGCTGTTTTTT. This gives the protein CASSSGTSGSETGELFF. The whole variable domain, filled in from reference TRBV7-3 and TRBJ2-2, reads GAGVSQTPSNKVTEKGKYVELRCDPISGHTALYWYRQSLGQGPEFLIYFQGTGAADDSGLPNDRFFAVRPEGSVSTLKIQRTERGDSAVYLCASSSGTSGSETGELFFGEGSRLTVL.

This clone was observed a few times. CDR3 sequence: CASSHPTLNEKLFF. In DNA form, the CDR3 reads TGTGCCAGTAGCCATCCCACCCTTAATGAAAAACTGTTTTTT. This rearrangement joins TRBV19 to TRBJ1-4; D is uncertain. Trimming pared 6 bases from V and 4 bases from J, leaving 12 bases between. Germline CDR1 is LNHDA and CDR2 is SQIVND (reference sequence). CDR3 size: 14 residues.

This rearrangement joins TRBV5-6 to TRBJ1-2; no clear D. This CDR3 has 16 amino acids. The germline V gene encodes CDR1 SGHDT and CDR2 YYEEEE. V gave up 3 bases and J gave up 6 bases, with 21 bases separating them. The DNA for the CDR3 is TGTGCCAGCAGCTGGAGGACCCTAAACGGCTATGATGGCTACACCTTC. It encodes CASSWRTLNGYDGYTF. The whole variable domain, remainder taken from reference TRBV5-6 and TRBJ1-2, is DAGVTQSPTHLIKTRGQQVTLRCSPKSGHDTVSWYQQALGQGPQFIFQYYEEEERQRGNFPDRFSGHQFPNYSSELNVNALLLGDSALYLCASSWRTLNGYDGYTFGSGTRLTVV.

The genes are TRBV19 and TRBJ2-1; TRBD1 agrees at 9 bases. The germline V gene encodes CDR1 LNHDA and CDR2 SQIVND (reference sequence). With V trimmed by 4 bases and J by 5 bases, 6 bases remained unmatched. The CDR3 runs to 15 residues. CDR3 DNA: TGTGCCAGTAGTAGAGGACAGGGGATTCACAATGAGCAGTTCTTC. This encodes CASSRGQGIHNEQFF. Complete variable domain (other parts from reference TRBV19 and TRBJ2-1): DGGITQSPKYLFRKEGQNVTLSCEQNLNHDAMYWYRQDPGQGLRLIYYSQIVNDFQKGDIAEGYSVSREKKESFPLTVTSAQKNPTAFYLCASSRGQGIHNEQFFGPGTRLTVL.

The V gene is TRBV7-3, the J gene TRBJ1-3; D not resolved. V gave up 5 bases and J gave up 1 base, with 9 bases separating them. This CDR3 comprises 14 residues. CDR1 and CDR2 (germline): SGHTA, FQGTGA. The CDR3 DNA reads TGTGCCAGCAGCCTCGGACGGTCTGGAAACACCATATATTTT. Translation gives CASSLGRSGNTIYF.

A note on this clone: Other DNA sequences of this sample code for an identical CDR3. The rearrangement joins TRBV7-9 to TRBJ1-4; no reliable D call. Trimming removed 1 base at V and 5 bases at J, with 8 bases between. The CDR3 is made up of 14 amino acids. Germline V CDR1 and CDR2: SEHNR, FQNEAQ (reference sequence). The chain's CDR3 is CASSLVGGNEKLFF. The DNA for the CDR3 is TGTGCCAGCAGCTTAGTAGGAGGAAATGAAAAACTGTTTTTT.

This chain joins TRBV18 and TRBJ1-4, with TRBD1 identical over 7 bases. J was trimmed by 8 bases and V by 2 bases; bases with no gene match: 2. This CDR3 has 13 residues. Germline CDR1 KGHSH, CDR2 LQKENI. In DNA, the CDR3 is TGTGCCAGCTCACCAGTACAGGGGGAAAAACTGTTTTTT. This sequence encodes CASSPVQGEKLFF.

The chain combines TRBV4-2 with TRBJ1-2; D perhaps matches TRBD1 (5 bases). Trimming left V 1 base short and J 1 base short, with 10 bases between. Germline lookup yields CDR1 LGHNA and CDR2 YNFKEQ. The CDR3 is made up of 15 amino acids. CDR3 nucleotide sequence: TGTGCCAGCAGCCAAGTCGGGGGGGATAACTATGGCTACACCTTC. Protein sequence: CASSQVGGDNYGYTF.

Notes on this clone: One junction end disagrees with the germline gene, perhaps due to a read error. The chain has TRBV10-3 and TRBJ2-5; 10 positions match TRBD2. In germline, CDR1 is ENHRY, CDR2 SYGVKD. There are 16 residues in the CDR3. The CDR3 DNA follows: TGTGCCATCGGTGAGACGGCTAGCGGGAGTTTGGAGACCCAGTACTTC. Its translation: CAIGETASGSLETQYF.

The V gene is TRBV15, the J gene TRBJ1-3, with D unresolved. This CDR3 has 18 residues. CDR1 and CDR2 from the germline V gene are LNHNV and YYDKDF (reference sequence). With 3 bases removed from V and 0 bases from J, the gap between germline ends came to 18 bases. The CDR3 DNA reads TGTGCCACCAGCAGGGGAGACCAACAGCTGAGCTCTGGAAACACCATATATTTT. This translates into CATSRGDQQLSSGNTIYF.

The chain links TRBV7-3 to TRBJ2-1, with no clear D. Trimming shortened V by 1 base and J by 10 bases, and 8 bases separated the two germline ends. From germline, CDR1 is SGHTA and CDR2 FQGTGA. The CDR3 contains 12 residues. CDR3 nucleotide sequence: TGTGCCAGCAGCTTAAAAGTTGGAGAGCAGTTCTTC. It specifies CASSLKVGEQFF.

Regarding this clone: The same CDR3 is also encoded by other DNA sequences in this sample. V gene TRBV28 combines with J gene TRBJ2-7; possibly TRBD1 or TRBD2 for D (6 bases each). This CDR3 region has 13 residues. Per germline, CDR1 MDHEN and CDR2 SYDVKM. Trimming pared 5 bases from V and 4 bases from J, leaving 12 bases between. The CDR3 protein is CASSRLGGYEQYF. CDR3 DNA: TGTGCCAGCAGTAGACTAGGGGGATACGAGCAGTACTTC.

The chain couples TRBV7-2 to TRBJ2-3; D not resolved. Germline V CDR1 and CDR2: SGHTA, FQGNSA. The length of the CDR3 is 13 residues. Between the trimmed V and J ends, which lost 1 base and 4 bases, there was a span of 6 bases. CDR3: CASSLDFADTQYF. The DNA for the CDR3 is TGTGCCAGCAGCTTAGATTTTGCAGATACGCAGTATTTT.

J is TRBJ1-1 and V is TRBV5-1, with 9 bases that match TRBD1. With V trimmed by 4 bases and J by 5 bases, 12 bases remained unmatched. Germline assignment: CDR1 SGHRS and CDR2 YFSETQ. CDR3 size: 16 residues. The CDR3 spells CASSTIQGAGSTEAFF. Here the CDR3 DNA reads TGCGCCAGCAGCACCATACAGGGGGCGGGAAGTACTGAAGCTTTCTTT.

This CDR3 is CASNLGASGSHEQFF. DNA for the CDR3: TGTGCCAGCAACCTCGGGGCTAGCGGGAGTCATGAGCAGTTCTTC. The gene calls are TRBV28 and TRBJ2-1; 10 nucleotides line up with TRBD2. CDR1 MDHEN and CDR2 SYDVKM come from the germline V gene. V was clipped by 7 bases and J by 8 bases; unmatched bases: 11. The CDR3 runs 15 residues.

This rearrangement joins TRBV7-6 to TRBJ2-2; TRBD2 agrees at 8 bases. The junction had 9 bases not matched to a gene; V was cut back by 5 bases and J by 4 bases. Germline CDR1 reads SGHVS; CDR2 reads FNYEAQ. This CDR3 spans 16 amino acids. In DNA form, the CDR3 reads TGTGCCAGCAGCCAAGCCGCGGGAGGTGGCACCGGGGAGCTGTTTTTT. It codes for CASSQAAGGGTGELFF.

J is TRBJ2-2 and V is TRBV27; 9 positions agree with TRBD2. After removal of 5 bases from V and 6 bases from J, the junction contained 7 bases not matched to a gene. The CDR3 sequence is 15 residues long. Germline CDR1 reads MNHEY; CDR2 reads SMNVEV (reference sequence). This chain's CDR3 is CASSPLAGTSGELFF. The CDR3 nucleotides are TGTGCCAGCAGTCCCCTAGCGGGAACCTCCGGGGAGCTGTTTTTT.

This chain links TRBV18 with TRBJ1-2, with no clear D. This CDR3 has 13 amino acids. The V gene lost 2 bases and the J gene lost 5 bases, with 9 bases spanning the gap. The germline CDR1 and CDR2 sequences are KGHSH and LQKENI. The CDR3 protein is CASSPDGMYGYTF. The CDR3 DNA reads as TGTGCCAGCTCACCAGACGGAATGTATGGCTACACCTTC.

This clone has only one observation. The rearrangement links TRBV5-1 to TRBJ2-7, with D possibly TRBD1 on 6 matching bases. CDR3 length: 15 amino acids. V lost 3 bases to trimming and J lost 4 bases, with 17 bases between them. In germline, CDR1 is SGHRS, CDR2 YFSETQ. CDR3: CASSSLPGTPYEQYF. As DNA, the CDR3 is TGCGCCAGCAGCTCCCTACCCGGGACACCATACGAGCAGTACTTC.

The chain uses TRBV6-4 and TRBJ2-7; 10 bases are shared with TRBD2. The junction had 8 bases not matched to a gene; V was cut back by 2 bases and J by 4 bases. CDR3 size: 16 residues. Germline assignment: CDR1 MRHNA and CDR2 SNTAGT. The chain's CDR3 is CASSDPGTSESYEQYF. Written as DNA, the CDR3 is TGTGCCAGCAGTGACCCCGGGACTAGCGAATCGTACGAGCAGTACTTC.